This T cell receptor beta chain comes out of a study of T cells in localized non-small cell lung cancer. This clone was counted once. Its matching antigen is unknown. The table came from immunoSEQ multiplex PCR; TCRdb's copy has only in-frame clones and leaves some out. The repertoire holds just over 20,000 clones, with more than 70% as singletons. This CDR3 spans 15 amino acids. V lost 5 bases, J lost 3 bases, and 17 bases lay in between. Germline CDR1 is SNHLY and CDR2 is FYNNEI. Whole-study results and caveats: Uninvolved adjacent lung, not tumor, had the highest T cell clonality. Among the top 100 tumor clones, a median about 52 appeared in adjacent lung.

The receptor was isolated from a woman aged 40-75 years with stage II squamous cell lung carcinoma. V gene TRBV2 combines with J gene TRBJ2-7; perhaps D is TRBD1 or TRBD2 (5 bases each). The sample was PBMCs, taken before any cancer treatment. The chain's CDR3 is CASSPSGTSIYEQYF. CDR3 in DNA: TGTGCCAGCAGTCCTTCCGGGACGAGTATCTACGAGCAGTACTTC.